The 9 T cell receptor beta chains presented below share a single source sample, sequenced in a study of blood T cell repertoires in COVID-19. The method was immunoSEQ multiplex PCR; TCRdb's version includes in-frame clones alone and lacks a portion of them. The profile shows 75,000 or so clones, roughly 89% of them singletons. Sequenced material: peripheral blood. These receptors all stem from a man between 45 and 60 years old with acute or convalescent COVID-19.

CDR3 DNA: TGTGCCAGCAGCCAGATCGACAACGACTATGGCTACACCTTC. Encoded protein: CASSQIDNDYGYTF. V usage is TRBV3-1 (or the pseudogene TRBV3-2) and J usage is TRBJ1-2; no clear D gene. The V gene's germline CDR1 is LGHDT and CDR2 YNNKEL (reference sequence). This CDR3 is 14 amino acids long. Trimming pared 3 bases from V and 3 bases from J, leaving 11 bases between.

The chain is built from TRBV5-1 and TRBJ2-2, with TRBD2 identical over 10 bases. This CDR3 comprises 15 residues. Germline V gene sequence: CDR1 SGHRS, CDR2 YFSETQ. V lost 4 bases to trimming and J lost 3 bases; unmatched junction nucleotides: 3. Here the CDR3 DNA reads TGCGCCAGCAGCCTTCTAGCGGGAGACACCGGGGAGCTGTTTTTT. As protein: CASSLLAGDTGELFF.

This chain connects TRBV7-2 to TRBJ2-2; TRBD2 matches 11 bases. The CDR3 totals 16 residues. Trimming at V came to 6 bases and at J to 1 base, leaving 4 bases not matched to a gene. Germline lookup yields CDR1 SGHTA and CDR2 FQGNSA. In nucleotides, the CDR3 is TGTGCCAGCAGTCGCCTAGCGGGGGGGAACACCGGGGAGCTGTTTTTT. Translating it yields CASSRLAGGNTGELFF.

The rearrangement uses TRBV5-4 and TRBJ2-1, with TRBD2 matching over 10 bases. The trim removed 3 bases at V and 0 bases at J, leaving 3 bases unmatched. The CDR3 has 16 residues. In germline, CDR1 is SGHNT, CDR2 YYREEE (reference sequence). The CDR3: CASSSRTSGSYNEQFF. The CDR3 DNA is TGTGCCAGCAGCTCAAGGACTAGCGGCTCCTACAATGAGCAGTTCTTC.

This clone was picked up one time. This chain joins TRBV12-3 or TRBV12-4 and TRBJ1-2; D is perhaps TRBD1 (5 bases). Trimming removed 3 bases from V and 4 bases from J, with 9 bases in between. The CDR3 contains 13 residues. This CDR3 reads CASSLYRIYGYTF. CDR3 DNA sequence: TGTGCCAGCAGTTTGTACAGGATCTATGGCTACACCTTC.

The chain combines TRBV7-3 with TRBJ2-7; D is undetermined. The germline gives CDR1 SGHTA, CDR2 FQGTGA. The CDR3 loop spans 13 amino acids. V was clipped by 2 bases and J by 2 bases, with 7 bases between them. In nucleotides, the CDR3 is TGTGCCAGCAGCTTAGACTGGACCTACGAGCAGTACTTC. Translating it yields CASSLDWTYEQYF. Based on the CDR3 plus reference TRBV7-3 and TRBJ2-7, the full variable domain is GAGVSQTPSNKVTEKGKYVELRCDPISGHTALYWYRQSLGQGPEFLIYFQGTGAADDSGLPNDRFFAVRPEGSVSTLKIQRTERGDSAVYLCASSLDWTYEQYFGPGTRLTVT.

The genes are TRBV11-2 and TRBJ2-2; D unclear. The CDR3 sequence is 12 residues long. CDR1 SGHAT and CDR2 FQNNGV come from the germline V gene. Trimming stripped 0 bases from V and 7 bases from J, with 3 bases between. In DNA, the CDR3 is TGTGCCAGCAGCTTAGAACTCGGGGAGCTGTTTTTT. Its translation is CASSLELGELFF.

The CDR3, as DNA: TGTGCCAGTACCGTGGGGTCGAGGGGCAATCAGCCCCAGCATTTT. This translates into CASTVGSRGNQPQHF. The chain combines TRBV19 with TRBJ1-5; no clear D gene. Trimming took off 7 bases at V and 2 bases at J, with 15 bases between the two ends. The CDR3 spans 15 residues. The V gene's germline CDR1 is LNHDA and CDR2 SQIVND (reference sequence).

V gene TRBV19 combines with J gene TRBJ2-6, with D unresolved. CDR3 length equals 15 residues. Germline V gives CDR1 LNHDA, CDR2 SQIVND (reference sequence). With 7 bases removed from V and 2 bases from J, the gap between germline ends came to 12 bases. The CDR3 DNA reads as TGTGCCAGTACCAGAAGAAATCCTGGGGCCAACGTCCTGACTTTC. This translates into CASTRRNPGANVLTF.